This T cell receptor (beta chain) was recorded in a study of OX40 agonist ivuxolimab in advanced cancers. Study overall: Dose-escalation patients suffered from hepatocellular carcinoma, melanoma, renal cell or head and neck cancer.

The repertoire was sequenced with immunoSEQ multiplex PCR; TCRdb's copy has only in-frame clones and lacks some. The repertoire has 70,000 or so clones, 92% of them found once; the top ten carry 7.6%. The sequence came from an adult with an advanced solid tumor such as melanoma, head and neck, liver or kidney cancer. The sample was CD4+ or CD8+ T cells sorted from blood, taken in a trial of the OX40 agonist ivuxolimab.

The DNA of the CDR3 is TGTGCCAGCAGTAGTCAGGGTCTGAATTCACCCCTCCACTTT. This translates into CASSSQGLNSPLHF. This chain links TRBV27 with TRBJ1-6; possible D gene TRBD1, 5 bases. V lost 5 bases and J 7 bases, leaving 12 bases between the germline ends. CDR3 length equals 14 residues. Germline CDR1 reads MNHEY; CDR2 reads SMNVEV (reference sequence).